This T cell receptor beta chain was recovered during a study of blood T cell repertoires in COVID-19 (dated by TCRdb to 2019 to 2021). Describing the broader study: The collaborator samples originated in the United States, Italy and Spain and spanned the acute and convalescent phases of COVID-19. The material from the prospective study consisted of cDNA or gDNA derived from T cells, B-cell-depleted T cells, or PBMCs. The dataset comprised deeply sampled blood TCRbeta repertoires from subjects exposed to, actively infected with, or recovered from COVID-19. The repertoires were made available in a free public database intended to serve as a resource for research on the immune response to SARS-CoV-2. Samples came from the ongoing ImmuneRACE study (first 160 participants) plus 1,254 subjects from 6 global collaborators. Nearly every sample came with metadata listing a de-identified subject ID, COVID-19 status, age in years and sex. Where available, HLA class I and class II types were obtained from metadata supplied by the sample provider rather than from assay-based typing.

Each collaborating institution followed its own protocols to collect whole blood in K2EDTA tubes. For TCRbeta analysis, collaborators shipped samples in one of three forms: frozen whole blood, isolated PBMCs, or DNA extracted from either of those sample types. What the authors observed across the whole study: How much clinical and demographic metadata was included differed by source and by participant, and the metadata was provided uncurated.

Per the germline V gene, SGHRS is the CDR1 and YFSETQ is the CDR2. From its cysteine to its phenylalanine, the CDR3 spans 17 amino acids. CDR3 DNA only is kept here, 51 bases in frame from base 1. V loses 5 bases of germline sequence and J loses 1 base, and the interval between the two ends is 20 bases. In the case of this clone: The specificity of this receptor is unknown. Qualities for individual bases were not recorded, and no much larger clone is one base off.

The immunoSEQ Assay, a bias-controlled multiplex PCR, was used to amplify TCRbeta CDR3 regions from genomic DNA. The paper's data handling went like this. Nucleated cell counts per sample were estimated from amplification of reference gene primers within the assay. Sequence reads were collapsed and filtered to measure the absolute abundance of every unique TCRbeta CDR3 rearrangement. Productive Simpson clonality was computed per sample as the square root of Simpson's diversity index over productive rearrangements. What TCRdb holds here is the immuneACCESS table cut down to in-frame rearrangements. Part of the clones is not present; checked against another copy, under half of the missing clones reflect an unresolved V gene, and the others are unexplained. V and J calls and clone size follow that table, whereas D and trimming were derived from the DNA. Counted in this sample were approximately 300,000 clones; 80% to 90% of them appeared once. The ten most abundant clones make up around 4.4% of the sample.

The chain joins TRBV5-1 to TRBJ2-3; a tentative D match to TRBD1 spans 6 bases. This TCR came from a man aged 35-49 years with acute or convalescent COVID-19. The sequencing sample was made of peripheral blood. The CDR3 has the sequence CASRRGITGKGTDTQYF. The nucleotides read TGCGCCAGCAGGAGAGGGATAACAGGGAAAGGCACAGATACGCAGTATTTT. Outside the CDR3, residues come from the reference TRBV5-1 and TRBJ2-3 proteins, so the full variable domain is: KAGVTQTPRYLIKTRGQQVTLSCSPISGHRSVSWYQQTPGQGLQFLFEYFSETQRNKGNFPGRFSGRQFSNSRSEMNVSTLELGDSALYLCASRRGITGKGTDTQYFGPGTRLTVL.